This T cell receptor beta chain is drawn from a study of cytomegalovirus exposure and HLA in healthy donors. Germline CDR1 is SGHAT and CDR2 is FQNNGV. V was pared by 5 bases and J by 8 bases, with 18 bases between. The CDR3 extends over 14 amino acids. Each donor's status was that of a healthy bone marrow donor. The PCR had 60 Vbeta and 13 Jbeta primers. The table came from immunoSEQ multiplex PCR; TCRdb's copy has only in-frame clones and leaves some out. The sample shows 84,000 or so clones, 70% to 85% of them seen only once. Study-level findings and limits: Earlier analysis yielded a pattern in which most TCR beta V segments were productive about 90% or about 30% of the time. Fewer N-insertions (relative to the roughly 660-donor mean) were reportedly seen in an Asian-associated ancestry cluster in a later analysis.

As to this clone: Antigen unknown.

What was sequenced was PBMCs. This sequence joins TRBV11-2 and TRBJ1-2, with D perhaps TRBD1 (6 bases). The TCR originated in a human donor in good health. CDR3 loop: CASSPTGLGYGYTF. Written as DNA, the CDR3 is TGTGCCAGCAGCCCCACAGGGTTGGGCTACGGCTACACCTTC.